These 29 T cell receptor beta chains share one sample of origin, sequenced in a study of shared clonotypes between healthy human individuals. Only in-frame clones appear in the TCRdb table, and some are missing; sequencing was by immunoSEQ multiplex PCR. Of 100,000 to 130,000 clones listed, 55% to 70% are singletons. The sample was memory CD8+ T cells sorted from blood. Subset meaning: CD45RO+ cells pooled with CCR7-negative TemRA cells. The receptors derive from a woman aged 25 to 39 in good health.

The gene calls are TRBV10-3 and TRBJ1-5; D is possibly TRBD1 (6 bases). The V gene lost 0 bases and the J gene lost 4 bases, with 10 bases spanning the gap. Germline CDR1 and CDR2: ENHRY and SYGVKD. The CDR3 covers 15 residues. The CDR3: CAISESGQGNQPQHF. The CDR3 DNA sequence: TGTGCCATCAGTGAGTCGGGGCAGGGGAATCAGCCCCAGCATTTT.

This clone was seen repeatedly, ten times or more. The chain uses TRBV7-8 and TRBJ1-2; 10 bases are shared with TRBD1. J was trimmed by 4 bases and V by 5 bases; bases with no gene match: 4. Germline V gene lookup returns CDR1 SGHVS and CDR2 FQNEAQ. CDR3 size: 14 residues. DNA for the CDR3: TGTGCCAGCAGCCCGGGACAGGGGATCTATGGCTACACCTTC. Translation: CASSPGQGIYGYTF.

The table lists this clone with a count of one. The chain joins TRBV2 to TRBJ1-2; D ambiguous. V gave up 6 bases and J gave up 0 bases, with 14 bases separating them. From germline, CDR1 is SNHLY and CDR2 FYNNEI. This CDR3 comprises 15 residues. As DNA, the CDR3 is TGTGCCAGCAGCGGAGTAGAAGTAGCTAACTATGGCTACACCTTC. Residues: CASSGVEVANYGYTF.

The chain recombines TRBV19 with TRBJ2-5; 8 bases fit TRBD2. Per the germline V gene, CDR1 is LNHDA and CDR2 is SQIVND (reference sequence). The junction had 14 bases not matched to a gene; V was cut back by 6 bases and J by 11 bases. There are 14 residues in the CDR3. The CDR3 protein is CASSPTSALLEQYF. The CDR3 nucleotides read TGTGCCAGTAGCCCGACTAGCGCCCTTCTGGAGCAGTACTTC.

In this sample, this clone turned up once. This chain uses TRBV5-6 with TRBJ2-7; 7 bases are shared with TRBD1. This CDR3 is built from 15 residues. Germline V gene data show CDR1 as SGHDT and CDR2 as YYEEEE. The V and J ends lost 4 bases and 4 bases, in that order; junction bases with no gene match: 11. Here the CDR3 reads CASSGGQDGSYEQYF. As DNA, the CDR3 is TGTGCCAGCAGCGGTGGACAGGACGGATCATACGAGCAGTACTTC.

The genes are TRBV6-6 and TRBJ2-7, with D tentatively TRBD1 (5 bases). V was shortened by 0 bases and J by 4 bases, with 10 bases between the two germline ends. Germline CDR1 reads MNHNY; CDR2 reads SVGAGI (reference sequence). The length of the CDR3 is 14 residues. For the CDR3, the DNA is TGTGCCAGCAGTTACTCGAAGGGGCCTTACGAGCAGTACTTC. Protein: CASSYSKGPYEQYF.

V and J are TRBV9 and TRBJ2-1; TRBD2 matches at 14 bases. The CDR3 loop spans 16 amino acids. Germline trimming cut 5 bases from V and 8 bases from J; bases unmatched to any gene: 9. CDR1 SGDLS and CDR2 YYNGEE come from the germline V gene. CDR3 residues: CASRTGTSGRYHEQFF. The DNA of the CDR3 is TGTGCCAGCAGAACGGGGACTAGCGGGAGATACCATGAGCAGTTCTTC.

The gene calls are TRBV25-1 and TRBJ1-1, with D unclear. This CDR3 is built from 14 residues. Germline values: CDR1 MGHDK, CDR2 SYGVNS. Between the trimmed V and J ends, which lost 1 base and 0 bases, there was a span of 6 bases. CDR3 sequence (DNA): TGTGCCAGCAGTGAATCCTGGGTGAACACTGAAGCTTTCTTT. Its protein product is CASSESWVNTEAFF.

The chain is built from TRBV25-1 and TRBJ1-1, with D perhaps matching TRBD1 (5 bases). Trimming pared 5 bases from V and 3 bases from J, leaving 13 bases between. Per germline, CDR1 MGHDK and CDR2 SYGVNS. The CDR3 is 14 amino acids. In nucleotides, the CDR3 is TGTGCCAGCAGTCCCGGGGGGGTGTACACTGAAGCTTTCTTT. It encodes CASSPGGVYTEAFF.

The CDR3 sequence is CASSQGPADHNEQFF. The CDR3 nucleotides are TGCGCCAGCAGCCAAGGCCCAGCGGACCACAATGAGCAGTTCTTC. This chain joins TRBV4-1 and TRBJ2-1, with TRBD2 as a possible D gene (5 bases). This CDR3 contains 15 residues. The germline gives CDR1 MGHRA, CDR2 YSYEKL. Trimming left V 1 base short and J 5 bases short, with 12 bases between.

In its sample, this clone was seen a few times. V usage is TRBV11-2 and J usage is TRBJ2-5; 10 bases are shared with TRBD2. The CDR3 covers 16 residues. Losses at the gene ends were 4 bases for V and 1 base for J; bases not matched to a gene: 6. Germline CDR1 and CDR2: SGHAT and FQNNGV. In DNA form, the CDR3 reads TGTGCCAGCAGCTCACGGACTAGCGGAGCCCAAGAGACCCAGTACTTC. Translation: CASSSRTSGAQETQYF.

The chain couples TRBV28 to TRBJ2-7, with a weak D call TRBD2 (6 bases). Trimming cost V 5 bases and J 1 base, with 15 bases left between them. This CDR3 is built from 15 residues. Germline V gene lookup returns CDR1 MDHEN and CDR2 SYDVKM. The CDR3 reads CASSPLGGVSYEQYF. In nucleotides, the CDR3 is TGTGCCAGCAGTCCCCTGGGGGGAGTGTCCTACGAGCAGTACTTC.

A word on this clone: A far larger clone is only one base removed, so a read error is likely. The sample carries other DNA sequences with the same CDR3. V usage is TRBV6-5 and J usage is TRBJ1-5; D is uncertain. The CDR3 consists of 13 residues. Per germline, CDR1 MNHEY and CDR2 SVGAGI. The CDR3 is CASRAVGNQPQHF. As DNA, the CDR3 is TGTGCCAGCAGGGCGGTCGGCAATCAACCCCAGCATTTT.

The chain carries TRBV10-3 and TRBJ2-7; D is possibly TRBD2 (6 bases). CDR1 is ENHRY, CDR2 SYGVKD, per germline. The CDR3 is 15 amino acids. Trimming cost V 5 bases and J 4 bases, with 18 bases left between them. CDR3 nucleotides: TGTGCCATCAGTAGACGCGGGGTGCCGACGTACGAGCAGTACTTC. It yields the protein CAISRRGVPTYEQYF.

The chain is built from TRBV18 and TRBJ2-3; D unclear. CDR3 length: 14 residues. Germline V CDR1 and CDR2: KGHSH, LQKENI. V was shortened by 5 bases and J by 5 bases, with 14 bases between the two germline ends. Here the CDR3 reads CASSAPTWGDTQYF. The CDR3 nucleotides are TGTGCCAGCTCAGCCCCAACATGGGGAGATACGCAGTATTTT.

This clone was detected once. The rearrangement uses TRBV18 and TRBJ2-7; no definite D call. The CDR3 extends over 14 amino acids. Germline V gene sequence: CDR1 KGHSH, CDR2 LQKENI. The V and J ends lost 6 bases and 3 bases respectively, with 15 bases between them. CDR3 in DNA: TGTGCCAGCTCTCAAGGTGGGTTGCACTACGAGCAGTACTTC. Amino acid sequence: CASSQGGLHYEQYF.

This clone was seen only a few times. The CDR3 loop is CASSLLAGLNEQFF. DNA for the CDR3: TGCGCCAGCAGTTTACTAGCGGGTCTTAATGAGCAGTTCTTC. This chain uses TRBV10-2 with TRBJ2-1, with 9 bases matching TRBD2. Trimming removed 5 bases from V and 7 bases from J; junction bases left unmatched: 6. CDR1 WSHSY and CDR2 SAAADI come from the germline V gene. The CDR3 has 14 amino acids.

This clone has a handful of counts. The rearrangement joins TRBV6-6 to TRBJ2-3, with D uncertain. The germline V gene has CDR1 MNHNY and CDR2 SVGAGI (reference sequence). The V and J ends lost 5 bases and 6 bases respectively, with 6 bases between them. The CDR3 has 11 residues. CDR3 nucleotide sequence: TGTGCCAGCAGTACCAGCGATACGCAGTATTTT. This translates into CASSTSDTQYF.

J is TRBJ2-1 and V is TRBV7-2, with 7 bases that match TRBD2. The CDR3 spans 15 residues. Unmatched junction bases numbered 5, after V lost 5 bases and J lost 1 base. Germline CDR1 is SGHTA and CDR2 is FQGNSA. As DNA, the CDR3 is TGTGCCAGCAGCCTCCAGCGGGATTCCTACAATGAGCAGTTCTTC. This codes for CASSLQRDSYNEQFF.

The chain uses TRBV6-4 and TRBJ2-7; 12 positions match TRBD2. The CDR3 consists of 15 residues. Unmatched junction bases numbered 1, after V lost 0 bases and J lost 4 bases. CDR1 is MRHNA and CDR2 is SNTAGT in the germline V gene. The CDR3 sequence is CASSDSTSGSYEQYF. In DNA form, the CDR3 reads TGTGCCAGCAGTGACTCGACTAGCGGGAGTTACGAGCAGTACTTC.

V and J are TRBV11-2 and TRBJ2-1, with D perhaps TRBD2 (5 bases). The germline gives CDR1 SGHAT, CDR2 FQNNGV. V was pared by 8 bases and J by 0 bases, with 17 bases between. The CDR3 loop spans 16 amino acids. The CDR3 here is CASGNGGWGSYNEQFF. The CDR3 DNA is TGTGCCAGCGGCAACGGCGGGTGGGGCTCCTACAATGAGCAGTTCTTC.

This rearrangement joins TRBV19 to TRBJ2-6; possibly TRBD1 or TRBD2 for D (5 bases each). Trimming cost V 2 bases and J 0 bases, with 11 bases left between them. The CDR3 has 17 amino acids. The germline V gene encodes CDR1 LNHDA and CDR2 SQIVND (reference sequence). CDR3 region: CASSIRGDSSGANVLTF. For the CDR3, the DNA is TGTGCCAGTAGTATAAGGGGAGATAGCTCTGGGGCCAACGTCCTGACTTTC.

The CDR3 DNA follows: TGTGCCAGCAGCTGCCGACTCAAAGGTTGGACCTATGGCTACACCTTC. It yields the protein CASSCRLKGWTYGYTF. The rearrangement uses TRBV4-2 and TRBJ1-2; D is ambiguous. Trimming took 5 bases from V and 4 from J, leaving 20 bases between them. This CDR3 spans 16 amino acids. Germline loops: CDR1 LGHNA, CDR2 YNFKEQ.

This chain uses TRBV4-1 with TRBJ2-3, with D possibly called TRBD1 or TRBD2 (5 bases each). Trimming removed 1 base at V and 6 bases at J, with 17 bases between. This CDR3 comprises 16 residues. Germline V gene sequence: CDR1 MGHRA, CDR2 YSYEKL. The DNA of the CDR3 is TGCGCCAGCAGCCAAGGTTGGGGGAGTATGGGGGATACGCAGTATTTT. Protein: CASSQGWGSMGDTQYF.

The J gene is TRBJ2-1, the V gene TRBV27; a possible D gene is TRBD2 (5 bases). Germline CDR1 and CDR2: MNHEY and SMNVEV (reference sequence). This CDR3 region has 13 residues. Trimming took 6 bases from V and 4 from J, leaving 10 bases between them. This chain's CDR3 is CASRAGFYNEQFF. DNA of the CDR3: TGTGCCAGCAGGGCGGGCTTTTACAATGAGCAGTTCTTC.

CDR3 region: CASSLGTGEGNEQFF. In DNA, the CDR3 is TGTGCCAGCAGTCTCGGGACAGGGGAGGGCAATGAGCAGTTCTTC. The chain joins TRBV6-4 to TRBJ2-1; 10 bases agree with TRBD1. This CDR3 is built from 15 residues. V dropped 5 bases and J dropped 6; count of bases not matched to a gene: 7. Germline-derived CDR1 and CDR2 are MRHNA and SNTAGT.

CDR3 protein: CASSSILGSSKILYEQYF. The DNA of the CDR3 is TGTGCCAGCAGCTCAATTTTGGGTTCCTCTAAAATTCTCTACGAGCAGTACTTC. This rearrangement joins TRBV11-2 to TRBJ2-7; no definite D call. Germline CDR1 reads SGHAT; CDR2 reads FQNNGV. The CDR3 consists of 18 residues. Trimming left V 4 bases short and J 3 bases short, with 25 bases between. Full variable domain (rest looked up from reference TRBV11-2 and TRBJ2-7): EAGVAQSPRYKIIEKRQSVAFWCNPISGHATLYWYQQILGQGPKLLIQFQNNGVVDDSQLPKDRFSAERLKGVDSTLKIQPAKLEDSAVYLCASSSILGSSKILYEQYFGPGTRLTVT.

V is TRBV4-1 and J is TRBJ2-7; no clear D gene. Per the germline V gene, CDR1 is MGHRA and CDR2 is YSYEKL. This CDR3 contains 13 residues. V was cut by 2 bases and J by 12 bases, with 17 bases left in between. The DNA of the CDR3 is TGCGCCAGCAGCCAATCAAGCCGGACCTCTCCGTACTTC. Protein product: CASSQSSRTSPYF.

The V gene is TRBV5-1, the J gene TRBJ2-5; 9 positions agree with TRBD2. The J call may be mistaken, given a closer DNA end match to TRBJ2-7. Germline-derived CDR1 and CDR2 are SGHRS and YFSETQ. The CDR3 length is 14 residues. CDR3 amino acids: CASSLLAGSPEQYF. For the CDR3, the DNA is TGCGCCAGCAGCTTACTAGCGGGTTCTCCCGAGCAGTACTTC.